This T cell receptor (beta chain) is drawn from a study of cytomegalovirus exposure and HLA in healthy donors. Study overall: The approximately 120 validation repertoires, a later analysis reported, used the same platform as the 666 first-cohort repertoires. General study points: In a later analysis, first-cohort TCR clusters were found to tend to co-occur in the 100 to 150 validation repertoires.

Germline CDR1 is SQVTM and CDR2 is ANQGSEA. The CDR3 is 13 residues long. V was clipped by 3 bases and J by 3 bases; unmatched bases: 4. The protocol was immunoSEQ multiplex PCR, while the TCRdb copy is restricted to in-frame clones and leaves out a portion. Of roughly 80,000 clones listed, approximately 93% were seen once; the top ten hold roughly 3.3%. Notes on this clone: Its specificity is unknown.

The sample consisted of PBMCs. This TCR was recovered from a young woman in good health and CMV-seropositive. The chain couples TRBV29-1 to TRBJ1-2; 7 positions match TRBD1. The CDR3 nucleotides read TGCAGCGTTGACCGGGACAGCGACTATGGCTACACCTTC. Amino acids: CSVDRDSDYGYTF.